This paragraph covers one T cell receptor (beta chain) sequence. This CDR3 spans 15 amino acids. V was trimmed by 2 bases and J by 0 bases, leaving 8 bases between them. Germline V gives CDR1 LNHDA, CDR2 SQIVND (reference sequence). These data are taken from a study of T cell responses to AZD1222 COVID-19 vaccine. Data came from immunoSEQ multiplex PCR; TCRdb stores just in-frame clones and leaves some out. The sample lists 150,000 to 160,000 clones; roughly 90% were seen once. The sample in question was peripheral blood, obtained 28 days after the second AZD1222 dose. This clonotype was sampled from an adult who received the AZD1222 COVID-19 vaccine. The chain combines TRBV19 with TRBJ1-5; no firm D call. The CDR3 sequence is CASSIWAVSNQPQHF. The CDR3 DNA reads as TGTGCCAGTAGTATATGGGCAGTTAGCAATCAGCCCCAGCATTTT.